A single sample gave rise to the 17 T cell receptor beta chains below, sequenced in a study of cytomegalovirus exposure and HLA in healthy donors. Amplification used 60 Vbeta primers and 13 Jbeta primers. Only in-frame clones appear in the TCRdb table, and some are missing; sequencing was by immunoSEQ multiplex PCR. The repertoire includes some 130,000 clones, 77% of them detected once, and more than 4% sits in the top ten. The specimen was PBMCs. Receptors were obtained from a male donor in good health and CMV-seropositive.

V gene TRBV19 combines with J gene TRBJ1-5, with 10 bases lining up with TRBD1. Germline lookup yields CDR1 LNHDA and CDR2 SQIVND (reference sequence). V gave up 6 bases and J gave up 7 bases; unmatched junction bases: 9. This CDR3 region has 15 residues. CDR3 residues: CASRAPGQGNQPQHF. In DNA, the CDR3 is TGTGCCAGTAGAGCCCCGGGACAGGGGAACCAGCCCCAGCATTTT.

V and J are TRBV29-1 and TRBJ1-5; possible D gene TRBD1, 5 bases. CDR3 length: 16 amino acids. Germline CDR1 and CDR2: SQVTM and ANQGSEA. V was clipped by 2 bases and J by 0 bases, with 14 bases between them. In DNA form, the CDR3 reads TGCAGCGTTGAATTTTTGGCAGGGAATAGCAATCAGCCCCAGCATTTT. It is translated as CSVEFLAGNSNQPQHF.

The chain recombines TRBV27 with TRBJ2-3, with TRBD2 matching 12 bases. There are 18 residues in the CDR3. Germline lookup yields CDR1 MNHEY and CDR2 SMNVEV (reference sequence). With 1 base clipped from V and 5 bases from J, the junction kept 10 bases outside the gene matches. This CDR3 reads CASSLLTSGGLYKDTQYF. CDR3 DNA: TGTGCCAGCAGTTTATTGACTAGCGGGGGCCTTTATAAAGATACGCAGTATTTT.

The CDR3 nucleotides read TGTGCCAGCAGGGATGGGGGGACTAGGACCTCCTACGAGCAGTACTTC. Translating gives CASRDGGTRTSYEQYF. This chain uses TRBV27 with TRBJ2-7; the match to TRBD2 covers 8 bases. The ends lost 6 bases at V and 0 bases at J; junction bases unmatched: 10. The germline V gene encodes CDR1 MNHEY and CDR2 SMNVEV (reference sequence). The length of the CDR3 is 16 residues.

V is TRBV19 and J is TRBJ1-2, with a weak D call TRBD1 (6 bases). From germline, CDR1 is LNHDA and CDR2 SQIVND (reference sequence). The CDR3 runs to 14 residues. Trimming cost V 3 bases and J 5 bases, with 13 bases left between them. CDR3: CASSMEGTPYGYTF. CDR3 coding DNA: TGTGCCAGTAGTATGGAAGGGACACCATATGGCTACACCTTC.

V gene TRBV19 combines with J gene TRBJ2-1; 8 nucleotides agree with TRBD1. Trimming at V came to 7 bases and at J to 5 bases, leaving 7 bases not matched to a gene. CDR1 LNHDA and CDR2 SQIVND come from the germline V gene (reference sequence). The CDR3 runs to 14 residues. The CDR3 DNA reads as TGTGCCAGTACCTCGCAGGGGGCGAACAATGAGCAGTTCTTC. Protein product: CASTSQGANNEQFF.

This chain joins TRBV6-1 and TRBJ2-2; no definite D call. This CDR3 is built from 12 residues. Deletions cut 5 bases from V and 7 bases from J, with 8 bases between. Per the germline V gene, CDR1 is MNHNS and CDR2 is SASEGT. The CDR3 sequence: CASSPGYGELFF. The DNA for the CDR3 is TGTGCCAGCAGTCCAGGATACGGGGAGCTGTTTTTT.

Turning to this clone: Other DNA sequences in this sample translate to the same CDR3. The V call is TRBV2, the J call TRBJ1-1; 7 nucleotides agree with TRBD1. The CDR3 extends over 13 amino acids. CDR1 is SNHLY, CDR2 FYNNEI, per germline. With 6 bases clipped from V and 2 bases from J, the junction kept 3 bases outside the gene matches. CDR3 in DNA: TGTGCCAGCAGGACAGGGCTTAACACTGAAGCTTTCTTT. Encoded protein: CASRTGLNTEAFF. Looking up the rest from reference TRBV2 and TRBJ1-1 gives the full variable domain: EPEVTQTPSHQVTQMGQEVILRCVPISNHLYFYWYRQILGQKVEFLVSFYNNEISEKSEIFDDQFSVERPDGSNFTLKIRSTKLEDSAMYFCASRTGLNTEAFFGQGTRLTVV.

V and J are TRBV5-6 and TRBJ2-3; 8 bases fit TRBD1. The germline V gene encodes CDR1 SGHDT and CDR2 YYEEEE. After removal of 7 bases from V and 1 base from J, the junction contained 8 bases not matched to a gene. This CDR3 region has 15 residues. Here the CDR3 DNA reads TGTGCCAGCCTTTCGGACAGGGTGGGCACAGATACGCAGTATTTT. Its protein product is CASLSDRVGTDTQYF.

The rearrangement links TRBV7-8 to TRBJ2-3; 7 bases align to TRBD2. Germline-derived CDR1 and CDR2 are SGHVS and FQNEAQ. The CDR3 spans 19 residues. The junction had 13 bases not matched to a gene; V was cut back by 1 base and J by 0 bases. The CDR3 coding sequence is TGTGCCAGCAGCTTAGTCCCTAGCGGCGACTTATTCAGCACAGATACGCAGTATTTT. Translating it yields CASSLVPSGDLFSTDTQYF.

This clone was picked up a small number of times. V is TRBV7-9 and J is TRBJ1-5; unclear D gene. The V gene lost 3 bases and the J gene lost 3 bases, with 3 bases spanning the gap. The CDR3 runs to 12 residues. Looked up from germline, CDR1 is SEHNR and CDR2 is FQNEAQ (reference sequence). The DNA for the CDR3 is TGTGCCAGCAGCTTCTCCAATCAGCCCCAGCATTTT. Amino acids: CASSFSNQPQHF.

This chain connects TRBV6-1 to TRBJ1-3, with a weak D call TRBD1 (5 bases). CDR1 and CDR2 from the germline V gene are MNHNS and SASEGT. The CDR3 has 15 amino acids. V lost 1 base, J lost 7 bases, and 14 bases lay in between. The CDR3: CASSEEGIVGNTIYF. CDR3 DNA sequence: TGTGCCAGCAGTGAAGAGGGGATAGTGGGGAACACCATATATTTT.

The chain couples TRBV18 to TRBJ2-3; D perhaps matches TRBD1 (6 bases). In germline, CDR1 is KGHSH, CDR2 LQKENI. Between the trimmed V and J ends, which lost 6 bases and 0 bases, there was a span of 10 bases. This CDR3 has 14 amino acids. CDR3 sequence reads: CASSLQGSTDTQYF. In DNA, the CDR3 is TGTGCCAGCTCGTTACAGGGTAGCACAGATACGCAGTATTTT. Using reference TRBV18 and TRBJ2-3 for the parts outside the CDR3, the full variable domain is NAGVMQNPRHLVRRRGQEARLRCSPMKGHSHVYWYRQLPEEGLKFMVYLQKENIIDESGMPKERFSAEFPKEGPSILRIQQVVRGDSAAYFCASSLQGSTDTQYFGPGTRLTVL.

The chain combines TRBV30 with TRBJ1-6; D remains ambiguous. Trimming left V 2 bases short and J 5 bases short, with 7 bases between. Per the germline V gene, CDR1 is GTSNPN and CDR2 is SVGIG (reference sequence). The CDR3 loop spans 13 amino acids. The DNA of the CDR3 is TGTGCCTGGAGTCCGTTTAATAATTCACCCCTCCACTTT. This gives the protein CAWSPFNNSPLHF.

There are a few counts of this clone. The chain carries TRBV27 and TRBJ1-5; perhaps TRBD1 as D (5 bases). There are 12 residues in the CDR3. The V end lost 8 bases, the J end lost 3 bases, and 8 bases lay between the germline ends. Per germline, CDR1 MNHEY and CDR2 SMNVEV (reference sequence). In nucleotides, the CDR3 is TGTGCCAGCGGGGGGATCAATCAGCCCCAGCATTTT. This translates into CASGGINQPQHF.

The rearrangement uses TRBV11-2 and TRBJ2-1, with TRBD1 as a possible D gene (6 bases). The ends were cut back, 5 bases at V and 8 bases at J, with 13 bases in the middle. The CDR3 is 13 amino acids. Germline values: CDR1 SGHAT, CDR2 FQNNGV. The CDR3 protein is CASSTDRYDEQFF. The CDR3 nucleotides are TGTGCCAGCAGCACGGACAGATACGATGAGCAGTTCTTC.

The chain combines TRBV2 with TRBJ1-3, with 9 bases matching TRBD1. V was pared by 6 bases and J by 4 bases, with 7 bases of the junction left unmatched. CDR1 is SNHLY, CDR2 FYNNEI, per germline. The CDR3 consists of 15 residues. CDR3 sequence: CASSEGQGQGNTIYF. The CDR3 coding sequence is TGTGCCAGCAGCGAGGGACAGGGCCAGGGAAACACCATATATTTT.